One and the same sample provided the 17 T cell receptor beta chains below, sequenced in a study of blood T cell repertoires in COVID-19. Clones were read by immunoSEQ multiplex PCR, and TCRdb kept only the in-frame ones, dropping some. The sample yields under 250,000 clones, roughly 89% seen once. The material sequenced was peripheral blood. These receptors were collected from a man in his sixties who had recovered from COVID-19.

The chain combines TRBV6-5 with TRBJ1-5, with D possibly TRBD1 on 6 matching bases. The CDR3 runs to 14 residues. V was cut by 6 bases and J by 1 base, with 10 bases left in between. Germline V CDR1 and CDR2: MNHEY, SVGAGI. The CDR3 sequence is CASSRGGSNQPQHF. The CDR3 DNA follows: TGTGCCAGCAGCAGAGGGGGAAGCAATCAGCCCCAGCATTTT.

The V gene is TRBV5-8, the J gene TRBJ2-7, with D possibly being TRBD2 (6 bases). The V gene's germline CDR1 is SGHTS and CDR2 YDEGEE. The CDR3 is made up of 17 amino acids. The germline V and J ends were trimmed by 2 bases and 0 bases, with 18 bases remaining between them. The CDR3 reads CASSFFGGSGSSYEQYF. DNA for the CDR3: TGTGCCAGCAGCTTTTTTGGGGGTAGCGGAAGCTCCTACGAGCAGTACTTC.

This clone has a single count. This chain links TRBV6-1 with TRBJ2-5; 9 positions match TRBD1. The CDR3 spans 17 residues. Trimming removed 4 bases from V and 5 bases from J; junction bases left unmatched: 14. Germline V gene sequence: CDR1 MNHNS, CDR2 SASEGT. The CDR3 nucleotides read TGTGCCAGCAGTGCCCGTTTAAAAGGGACAGGGAGCGAGACCCAGTACTTC. Amino acids: CASSARLKGTGSETQYF.

This clone was observed once. This chain links TRBV5-6 with TRBJ1-2, with TRBD1 identical over 9 bases. CDR3 size: 15 residues. V trimming: 5 bases; J trimming: 6 bases; junction bases outside the gene matches: 11. CDR1 and CDR2 from the germline V gene are SGHDT and YYEEEE. The CDR3 here is CASRRTGQGNHGYTF. In nucleotides, the CDR3 is TGTGCCAGCAGACGGACGGGACAGGGAAATCATGGCTACACCTTC.

The V call is TRBV14, the J call TRBJ2-5; 11 nucleotides agree with TRBD2. V was pared by 6 bases and J by 2 bases, with 2 bases of the junction left unmatched. The CDR3 spans 14 residues. Germline CDR1 and CDR2: SGHDN and FVKESK. In nucleotides, the CDR3 is TGTGCCAGCAGTCGACTAGCGGGACAAGAGACCCAGTACTTC. Translated: CASSRLAGQETQYF.

The V and J genes are TRBV7-9 and TRBJ1-1; D perhaps matches TRBD1 (6 bases). Germline loops: CDR1 SEHNR, CDR2 FQNEAQ (reference sequence). This CDR3 has 16 amino acids. V gave up 2 bases and J gave up 5 bases, with 18 bases separating them. CDR3 sequence reads: CASSLLGGRLGTEAFF. The CDR3 region has the DNA TGTGCCAGCAGCTTACTGGGGGGGCGCCTTGGGACTGAAGCTTTCTTT.

CDR3 nucleotide sequence: TGTGCCAGCAGGCCCGGGGGTCCAGGAACTGAAGCTTTCTTT. This encodes CASRPGGPGTEAFF. The chain couples TRBV6-5 to TRBJ1-1; D may be TRBD1 (5 bases). The germline V gene has CDR1 MNHEY and CDR2 SVGAGI. The V end lost 6 bases, the J end lost 5 bases, and 16 bases lay between the germline ends. The CDR3 runs 14 residues.

The genes are TRBV5-4 and TRBJ1-6; D possibly corresponds to TRBD1 (5 bases). Germline CDR1 is SGHNT and CDR2 is YYREEE (reference sequence). V was cut by 2 bases and J by 5 bases, with 8 bases left in between. The CDR3 runs 14 residues. The DNA of the CDR3 is TGTGCCAGCAGCTTCCAGGGTAATAATTCACCCCTCCACTTT. Amino acid sequence: CASSFQGNNSPLHF.

The CDR3 is CASSTGQVYTEAFF. The DNA of the CDR3 is TGTGCCAGTAGTACGGGACAGGTCTACACTGAAGCTTTCTTT. J is TRBJ1-1 and V is TRBV19; 8 bases fit TRBD1. The CDR3 covers 14 residues. Germline V CDR1 and CDR2: LNHDA, SQIVND (reference sequence). J lost 3 bases, V lost 4 bases, and 4 bases had no gene match.

This chain connects TRBV19 to TRBJ2-5, with D maybe TRBD2 (5 bases). This CDR3 contains 15 residues. The V gene's germline CDR1 is LNHDA and CDR2 SQIVND (reference sequence). Deletions cut 2 bases from V and 3 bases from J, with 13 bases between. The CDR3 nucleotides read TGTGCCAGTAGTATATGGGAGTCAGCGAAAGAGACCCAGTACTTC. This codes for CASSIWESAKETQYF.

This clone was recorded only once. The rearrangement links TRBV28 to TRBJ1-4; D remains unclear. CDR3 size: 16 residues. Germline CDR1 is MDHEN and CDR2 is SYDVKM. V was cut by 2 bases and J by 2 bases, with 12 bases left in between. CDR3 loop: CASSLEVKRTNEKLFF. CDR3 coding DNA: TGTGCCAGCAGTTTAGAAGTGAAGAGGACTAATGAAAAACTGTTTTTT.

The chain uses TRBV6-1 and TRBJ1-2, with D unresolved. Germline CDR1 and CDR2: MNHNS and SASEGT. CDR3 size: 14 residues. The V end was cut by 6 bases, the J end by 2 bases, with 13 bases between. CDR3 loop: CASSPAGSNYGYTF. CDR3 in DNA: TGTGCCAGCAGCCCGGCGGGATCGAACTATGGCTACACCTTC.

The V and J genes are TRBV19 and TRBJ1-5; 9 nucleotides agree with TRBD1. The V and J ends lost 4 bases and 3 bases, in that order; junction bases with no gene match: 7. The length of the CDR3 is 16 residues. In germline, CDR1 is LNHDA, CDR2 SQIVND (reference sequence). The CDR3 DNA reads TGTGCCAGTAGTACCCTGGACAGGGGAGACAATCAGCCCCAGCATTTT. This gives the protein CASSTLDRGDNQPQHF.

V is TRBV7-2 and J is TRBJ2-1, with D possibly matching TRBD1 (5 bases). CDR3 size: 13 residues. Trimming removed 2 bases at V and 5 bases at J, with 7 bases between. From germline, CDR1 is SGHTA and CDR2 FQGNSA. The CDR3 sequence: CASSLRGDNEQFF. The CDR3 coding sequence is TGTGCCAGCAGCTTAAGGGGCGACAATGAGCAGTTCTTC.

The gene calls are TRBV9 and TRBJ1-1, with unresolved D. Looked up from germline, CDR1 is SGDLS and CDR2 is YYNGEE. This CDR3 region has 16 residues. Trimming stripped 2 bases from V and 0 bases from J, with 14 bases between. The CDR3 protein is CASSVGMLDMNTEAFF. The CDR3 DNA reads as TGTGCCAGCAGCGTCGGGATGCTTGATATGAACACTGAAGCTTTCTTT.

The V call is TRBV20-1, the J call TRBJ1-1; possible D gene TRBD1, 6 bases. V was cut by 3 bases and J by 0 bases, with 14 bases left in between. This CDR3 is built from 15 residues. Germline lookup yields CDR1 DFQATT and CDR2 SNEGSKA (reference sequence). The CDR3 is CSASQPGTLNTEAFF. DNA of the CDR3: TGCAGTGCTAGTCAACCCGGGACATTGAACACTGAAGCTTTCTTT.

V gene TRBV3-1 (or the pseudogene TRBV3-2) combines with J gene TRBJ2-3; the match to TRBD1 covers 7 bases. With 7 bases clipped from V and 6 bases from J, the junction kept 13 bases outside the gene matches. Germline assignment: CDR1 LGHDT and CDR2 YNNKEL (reference sequence). The CDR3 contains 15 residues. This CDR3 is CASTPGQANGDTQYF. In DNA, the CDR3 is TGTGCCAGCACCCCAGGACAGGCAAATGGTGATACGCAGTATTTT.